The 8 T cell receptor beta chains listed next were all sequenced from one sample in a study of T cells in tuberculosis. The data were produced by immunoSEQ multiplex PCR, yet TCRdb's version contains in-frame clones alone and is incomplete. The top ten hold 6% to 8% of the sample, which has more than 35,000 clones, about 95% seen once. Material for sequencing was PBMCs. The receptors shown here come from a donor aged 10 to 29 with latent tuberculosis or without tuberculosis infection.

This sequence joins TRBV5-5 and TRBJ1-1; D gene unclear. V was trimmed by 6 bases and J by 6 bases, leaving 15 bases between them. The CDR3 spans 13 residues. Germline V gene data show CDR1 as SGHKS and CDR2 as YYEKEE (reference sequence). The chain's CDR3 is CASIYGPGAEAFF. For the CDR3, the DNA is TGTGCCAGCATCTATGGGCCAGGCGCTGAAGCTTTCTTT.

For the CDR3, the DNA is TGTGCCAGTAGTGCCTTCGGGACAGGCTGGGGTCGTAGCACAGATACGCAGTATTTT. It codes for CASSAFGTGWGRSTDTQYF. This chain uses TRBV19 with TRBJ2-3; 8 positions agree with TRBD1. The CDR3 contains 19 residues. J lost 0 bases, V lost 5 bases, and 16 bases had no gene match. Germline CDR1 is LNHDA and CDR2 is SQIVND (reference sequence). Based on the CDR3 plus reference TRBV19 and TRBJ2-3, the full variable domain is DGGITQSPKYLFRKEGQNVTLSCEQNLNHDAMYWYRQDPGQGLRLIYYSQIVNDFQKGDIAEGYSVSREKKESFPLTVTSAQKNPTAFYLCASSAFGTGWGRSTDTQYFGPGTRLTVL.

This clone was detected only once. V gene TRBV6-4 combines with J gene TRBJ1-1; D gene uncertain. This CDR3 region has 14 residues. Trimming cost V 0 bases and J 1 base, with 6 bases left between them. The germline V gene has CDR1 MRHNA and CDR2 SNTAGT. The CDR3 reads CASSDSAGNTEAFF. The CDR3 DNA is TGTGCCAGCAGTGACTCGGCAGGGAACACTGAAGCTTTCTTT.

The chain joins TRBV20-1 to TRBJ2-7, with 8 nucleotides matching TRBD1. Germline CDR1 and CDR2: DFQATT and SNEGSKA (reference sequence). The CDR3 is 11 amino acids. The J segment lost 7 bases and the V segment lost 1 base, leaving 0 bases of the junction unmatched. The DNA of the CDR3 is TGCAGTGCTAGAGGGGACAGGGAGCAGTACTTC. The encoded protein is CSARGDREQYF.

This sequence joins TRBV11-2 and TRBJ1-6, with D tentatively TRBD1 (6 bases). Germline V CDR1 and CDR2: SGHAT, FQNNGV. Trimming removed 3 bases at V and 8 bases at J, with 23 bases between. The CDR3 spans 18 residues. The CDR3 sequence is CASSFSPQPGVPHSPLHF. The CDR3 nucleotides are TGTGCCAGCAGCTTTAGCCCCCAACCAGGGGTTCCCCATTCACCCCTCCACTTT.

This clone showed up just a few times. This chain's CDR3 is CASSSTGGTYEQYF. The CDR3, as DNA: TGTGCCAGCAGTTCGACAGGGGGCACCTACGAGCAGTACTTC. This chain connects TRBV6-6 to TRBJ2-7, with TRBD1 identical over 10 bases. Per germline, CDR1 MNHNY and CDR2 SVGAGI (reference sequence). With V trimmed by 4 bases and J by 2 bases, 2 bases remained unmatched. The CDR3 has 14 residues.

V and J are TRBV11-3 and TRBJ2-5, with TRBD2 matching over 12 bases. V lost 0 bases and J lost 5; bases outside the gene matches: 1. This CDR3 is built from 15 residues. Germline lookup yields CDR1 SGHNT and CDR2 YENEEA. CDR3 coding DNA: TGTGCCAGCAGCTTAGACGGGACTAGCGGGGAGACCCAGTACTTC. Translating gives CASSLDGTSGETQYF. The whole variable domain, filled in from reference TRBV11-3 and TRBJ2-5, reads EAGVVQSPRYKIIEKKQPVAFWCNPISGHNTLYWYLQNLGQGPELLIRYENEEAVDDSQLPKDRFSAERLKGVDSTLKIQPAELGDSAVYLCASSLDGTSGETQYFGPGTRLLVL.

The genes are TRBV5-1 and TRBJ2-2; the D is unclear. Germline values: CDR1 SGHRS, CDR2 YFSETQ. The CDR3 is 14 amino acids. Trimming stripped 0 bases from V and 5 bases from J, with 8 bases between. CDR3: CASSLARVTGELFF. CDR3 nucleotide sequence: TGCGCCAGCAGCTTGGCCCGGGTAACCGGGGAGCTGTTTTTT.